This TCR beta chain is drawn from a study of PD-L1 blockade in urothelial cancer. Background on the study: Once treatment had started, blood was analyzed at 3 weeks (second dose) and again at 6 weeks.

Profiling relied on immunoSEQ multiplex PCR, and the TCRdb table lists in-frame clones only, not all of them. This table holds around 43,000 clones, 70% to 90% found once. This CDR3 has 17 residues. CDR1 is SGHDN and CDR2 is FVKESK in the germline V gene. Trimming removed 2 bases at V and 4 bases at J, with 20 bases between. Time point of the sample: pretreatment peripheral blood. The sequenced sample was PBMCs, obtained around atezolizumab (anti-PD-L1) treatment. The chain carries TRBV14 and TRBJ1-1, with D possibly matching TRBD1 (6 bases). The sequence was obtained from a donor at least 40 years old with urothelial cancer. CDR3 in DNA: TGTGCCAGCAGCCAACTGAACTACAGGGACCGGGGCACTGAAGCTTTCTTT. It specifies CASSQLNYRDRGTEAFF.